The 18 T cell receptor beta chains below all came from one sample that was sequenced in a study of cytotoxic CD8 clonotypes in ibrutinib-treated CLL. The table came from immunoSEQ multiplex PCR; TCRdb's copy has only in-frame clones and leaves some out. The profile shows approximately 350,000 clones, under 70% of them singletons. Here the sequenced sample was PBMCs, taken after 36 months of ibrutinib treatment. The receptors come from a human donor with chronic lymphocytic leukemia.

The chain links TRBV18 to TRBJ2-1, with TRBD1 as a possible D gene (6 bases). The CDR3 spans 15 residues. Germline CDR1 KGHSH, CDR2 LQKENI. V gave up 1 base and J gave up 7 bases, with 14 bases separating them. Written as DNA, the CDR3 is TGTGCCAGCTCACCACGCTTAACAGGGCGGAATGAGCAGTTCTTC. It encodes CASSPRLTGRNEQFF.

V and J are TRBV11-2 and TRBJ1-1, with unresolved D. CDR1 and CDR2 (germline): SGHAT, FQNNGV. The CDR3 has 15 amino acids. V lost 1 base and J lost 1, with 10 bases in between. CDR3 sequence reads: CASSLAPAANTEAFF. The CDR3 nucleotides read TGTGCCAGCAGCTTAGCCCCGGCGGCGAACACTGAAGCTTTCTTT.

The chain carries TRBV2 and TRBJ2-7; possible D gene TRBD1, 5 bases. V was pared by 7 bases and J by 2 bases, with 6 bases between. Germline V gene lookup returns CDR1 SNHLY and CDR2 FYNNEI. The CDR3 is 11 amino acids. The chain's CDR3 is CASTDTYEQYF. In DNA, the CDR3 is TGTGCCAGCACGGACACCTACGAGCAGTACTTC.

J is TRBJ2-5 and V is TRBV19; a weak D match, TRBD2 (5 bases). The germline CDR1 and CDR2 sequences are LNHDA and SQIVND (reference sequence). This CDR3 spans 13 amino acids. V gave up 5 bases and J gave up 5 bases, with 12 bases separating them. The CDR3 region has the DNA TGTGCCAGTAGTGTTGGGAGTGGGGAGACCCAGTACTTC. Translation gives CASSVGSGETQYF.

This chain uses TRBV5-1 with TRBJ1-4; tentative D call: TRBD1 (6 bases). Trimming shortened V by 4 bases and J by 5 bases, and 15 bases separated the two germline ends. The CDR3 has 15 residues. Germline loops: CDR1 SGHRS, CDR2 YFSETQ. CDR3 DNA sequence: TGCGCCAGCAGCCAAAAGACAGGAACGAATGAAAAACTGTTTTTT. This encodes CASSQKTGTNEKLFF.

This clone has a handful of counts. CDR3 residues: CASRRGLAGSYEQYF. The DNA of the CDR3 is TGTGCCAGCAGGAGGGGACTAGCGGGATCCTACGAGCAGTACTTC. The chain uses TRBV6-5 and TRBJ2-7; 13 nucleotides align to TRBD2. Germline trimming cut 6 bases from V and 1 base from J; bases unmatched to any gene: 3. CDR1 is MNHEY, CDR2 SVGAGI, per germline. This CDR3 has 15 amino acids.

This clone was seen a handful of times. The chain carries TRBV29-1 and TRBJ1-2; D gene ambiguous. Germline V CDR1 and CDR2: SQVTM, ANQGSEA. The CDR3 length is 11 residues. Trimming pared 7 bases from V and 7 bases from J, leaving 13 bases between. CDR3 coding DNA: TGCAGCGGACGGACCGAGGGTGGCTACACCTTC. Translating it yields CSGRTEGGYTF. The variable domain in full, completed from reference TRBV29-1 and TRBJ1-2, reads SAVISQKPSRDICQRGTSLTIQCQVDSQVTMMFWYRQQPGQSLTLIATANQGSEATYESGFVIDKFPISRPNLTFSTLTVSNMSPEDSSIYLCSGRTEGGYTFGSGTRLTVV.

The chain employs TRBV14 and TRBJ1-2; 9 bases line up with TRBD1. The germline V gene has CDR1 SGHDN and CDR2 FVKESK. V lost 0 bases and J lost 10; bases outside the gene matches: 12. CDR3 length: 16 residues. In nucleotides, the CDR3 is TGTGCCAGCAGCCAAGATCTAACCGGGACAGGGTTCCCCTACACCTTC. It translates to CASSQDLTGTGFPYTF.

CDR3 sequence: CASSPPTGLNTEAFF. The CDR3 DNA is TGTGCCAGCAGTCCCCCGACAGGGTTGAACACTGAAGCTTTCTTT. This chain joins TRBV27 and TRBJ1-1, with TRBD1 matching over 7 bases. Germline V lookup: CDR1 MNHEY, CDR2 SMNVEV (reference sequence). The CDR3 length is 15 residues. V lost 5 bases, J lost 0 bases, and 6 bases stayed unmatched.

V is TRBV6-1 and J is TRBJ2-5, with 7 bases lining up with TRBD1. CDR1 and CDR2 from the germline V gene are MNHNS and SASEGT. Losses at the gene ends were 1 base for V and 5 bases for J; bases not matched to a gene: 4. The CDR3 consists of 14 residues. CDR3 residues: CASSEGGQAETQYF. The CDR3 region has the DNA TGTGCCAGCAGTGAAGGCGGACAGGCGGAGACCCAGTACTTC.

The chain recombines TRBV6-5 with TRBJ2-7; 9 bases match TRBD2. J lost 1 base, V lost 4 bases, and 5 bases had no gene match. Germline V gene data show CDR1 as MNHEY and CDR2 as SVGAGI. The CDR3 is 15 amino acids. CDR3 region: CASSSITSGSYEQYF. CDR3 DNA sequence: TGTGCCAGCAGTTCAATCACTAGCGGGTCCTACGAGCAGTACTTC.

J is TRBJ1-2 and V is TRBV7-2; TRBD1 is a possible D gene (6 bases). Between the trimmed V and J ends, which lost 5 bases and 5 bases, there was a span of 15 bases. The CDR3 is 14 amino acids. Germline V gene sequence: CDR1 SGHTA, CDR2 FQGNSA. The CDR3 DNA reads TGTGCCAGCAGCACCTTTCCCGGGACATATGGCTACACCTTC. This gives the protein CASSTFPGTYGYTF.

In regard to this clone: The sample has other DNA sequences that encode this CDR3 too. V is TRBV7-2 and J is TRBJ2-1; 9 bases fit TRBD2. The germline CDR1 and CDR2 sequences are SGHTA and FQGNSA. The CDR3 loop spans 15 amino acids. The junction had 4 bases not matched to a gene; V was cut back by 1 base and J by 6 bases. The CDR3, as DNA: TGTGCCAGCAGCTTAGGCCTAGCGGGAATCAATGAGCAGTTCTTC. Translation: CASSLGLAGINEQFF.

The genes are TRBV10-3 and TRBJ2-1, with TRBD1 identical over 9 bases. V lost 11 bases to trimming and J lost 9 bases; unmatched junction nucleotides: 5. This CDR3 is built from 11 residues. CDR1 ENHRY and CDR2 SYGVKD come from the germline V gene. The CDR3: CAATGGIEQFF. The CDR3 DNA follows: TGTGCCGCGACAGGGGGAATTGAGCAGTTCTTC.

There are a few counts of this clone. This chain connects TRBV15 to TRBJ1-2; TRBD1 aligns across 8 bases. Germline CDR1 is LNHNV and CDR2 is YYDKDF (reference sequence). V dropped 0 bases and J dropped 7; count of bases not matched to a gene: 7. This CDR3 comprises 15 residues. CDR3 sequence (DNA): TGTGCCACCAGCAGAGACAGGGGGCCTTTAGGTGGCTACACCTTC. Its protein is CATSRDRGPLGGYTF.

The rearrangement links TRBV7-6 to TRBJ2-1; possibly TRBD2 for D (5 bases). CDR3 size: 14 residues. Germline values: CDR1 SGHVS, CDR2 FNYEAQ. Between the trimmed V and J ends, which lost 2 bases and 2 bases, there was a span of 7 bases. CDR3 residues: CASSLSGTYNEQFF. CDR3 DNA sequence: TGTGCCAGCAGCTTAAGCGGAACCTACAATGAGCAGTTCTTC.

This chain links TRBV10-3 with TRBJ1-1, with 9 positions matching TRBD1. Per germline, CDR1 ENHRY and CDR2 SYGVKD. The CDR3 runs 15 residues. J lost 4 bases, V lost 7 bases, and 10 bases had no gene match. The CDR3 loop reads CAIMVQQGARTEAFF. The CDR3, as DNA: TGTGCCATCATGGTACAACAGGGGGCTCGCACTGAAGCTTTCTTT.

This chain connects TRBV11-2 to TRBJ2-7; D perhaps matches TRBD1 (5 bases). With 6 bases removed from V and 5 bases from J, the gap between germline ends came to 11 bases. CDR3 size: 12 residues. Per germline, CDR1 SGHAT and CDR2 FQNNGV. This chain's CDR3 is CASRSGLNEQYF. In DNA, the CDR3 is TGTGCCAGCAGGTCAGGGCTCAACGAGCAGTACTTC. The whole variable domain, remainder taken from reference TRBV11-2 and TRBJ2-7, is EAGVAQSPRYKIIEKRQSVAFWCNPISGHATLYWYQQILGQGPKLLIQFQNNGVVDDSQLPKDRFSAERLKGVDSTLKIQPAKLEDSAVYLCASRSGLNEQYFGPGTRLTVT.